Below are 26 T cell receptor beta chains sequenced from a single sample in a study of shared clonotypes between healthy human individuals. Naive CD8 cells comprised CD45RO-negative, CCR7-positively selected cells, excluding terminally differentiated effector memory CD45RA+ cells. The assay was immunoSEQ multiplex PCR, and TCRdb's table has in-frame clones only and misses some. The data show roughly 2.1 million clones, about 93% seen once. Sequencing was done on a sample of naive CD8+ T cells from PBMCs. Receptor source: a man younger than 30 in good health. Some clones in this sample may be carry-over from other donors' samples.

J is TRBJ2-7 and V is TRBV27; D is unclear. This CDR3 is built from 14 residues. Germline V gene data show CDR1 as MNHEY and CDR2 as SMNVEV (reference sequence). Trimming removed 3 bases from V and 5 bases from J, with 14 bases in between. CDR3 loop: CASSFLGPLHEQYF. Written as DNA, the CDR3 is TGTGCCAGCAGTTTCCTCGGACCTCTCCACGAGCAGTACTTC.

The chain joins TRBV7-6 to TRBJ2-1; no clear D. V lost 8 bases and J lost 7, with 12 bases in between. Per the germline V gene, CDR1 is SGHVS and CDR2 is FNYEAQ. The CDR3 covers 12 residues. CDR3 amino acids: CASGQMSNEQFF. Here the CDR3 DNA reads TGTGCCAGCGGCCAGATGTCGAATGAGCAGTTCTTC.

The V call is TRBV27, the J call TRBJ1-1, with 7 bases that match TRBD1. Germline trimming cut 5 bases from V and 4 bases from J; bases unmatched to any gene: 4. Germline CDR1 reads MNHEY; CDR2 reads SMNVEV (reference sequence). The CDR3 is 13 residues long. DNA for the CDR3: TGTGCCAGCAGTGACAGGGTGGTCACTGAAGCTTTCTTT. Residues: CASSDRVVTEAFF.

The DNA of the CDR3 is TGTGCCAGCAGCTTGCGGACAGGGATTGGACTGGAGGAGCAGTACTTC. Translating gives CASSLRTGIGLEEQYF. This chain connects TRBV11-2 to TRBJ2-7, with 8 positions matching TRBD1. V was pared by 3 bases and J by 7 bases, with 14 bases of the junction left unmatched. Germline V gene sequence: CDR1 SGHAT, CDR2 FQNNGV. The CDR3 loop spans 16 amino acids. Full variable domain (outside the CDR3, taken from reference TRBV11-2 and TRBJ2-7): EAGVAQSPRYKIIEKRQSVAFWCNPISGHATLYWYQQILGQGPKLLIQFQNNGVVDDSQLPKDRFSAERLKGVDSTLKIQPAKLEDSAVYLCASSLRTGIGLEEQYFGPGTRLTVT.

This clone appeared once. The chain joins TRBV6-5 to TRBJ2-3, with 7 positions matching TRBD2. CDR3 length: 15 amino acids. CDR1 is MNHEY and CDR2 is SVGAGI in the germline V gene. Unmatched junction bases numbered 7, after V lost 2 bases and J lost 5 bases. This CDR3 reads CASSYGRELVDTQYF. In nucleotides, the CDR3 is TGTGCCAGCAGTTACGGGCGGGAGTTGGTAGATACGCAGTATTTT.

This chain connects TRBV4-1 to TRBJ2-3; weak D call: TRBD2 (6 bases). The CDR3 length is 16 residues. V lost 0 bases to trimming and J lost 0 bases, with 10 bases between them. The germline gives CDR1 MGHRA, CDR2 YSYEKL. The CDR3 DNA follows: TGCGCCAGCAGCCAAGATGACGGACTAAGCACAGATACGCAGTATTTT. It yields the protein CASSQDDGLSTDTQYF.

J is TRBJ1-1 and V is TRBV7-9; D possibly corresponds to TRBD1 (6 bases). The V end was cut by 3 bases, the J end by 6 bases, with 14 bases between. Germline values: CDR1 SEHNR, CDR2 FQNEAQ (reference sequence). The CDR3 extends over 14 amino acids. The CDR3 region is CASSFGGGPPEAFF. In nucleotides, the CDR3 is TGTGCCAGCAGCTTCGGCGGGGGCCCTCCTGAAGCTTTCTTT.

The chain links TRBV28 to TRBJ2-5; possibly TRBD1 for D (6 bases). V lost 4 bases and J 1 base, leaving 13 bases between the germline ends. Germline V CDR1 and CDR2: MDHEN, SYDVKM. There are 15 residues in the CDR3. The CDR3 loop is CASSSMDRIQETQYF. In nucleotides, the CDR3 is TGTGCCAGCAGTTCCATGGACAGAATCCAAGAGACCCAGTACTTC.

The chain has TRBV18 and TRBJ2-7, with 11 bases identical to TRBD1. CDR1 is KGHSH, CDR2 LQKENI, per germline. V was clipped by 4 bases and J by 3 bases; unmatched bases: 8. This CDR3 spans 16 amino acids. The CDR3 DNA reads TGTGCCAGCTCACTAGTGCCGGGACAGGGGGTCTACGAGCAGTACTTC. Its translation is CASSLVPGQGVYEQYF. The entire variable domain, with the rest obtained from reference TRBV18 and TRBJ2-7, is as follows: NAGVMQNPRHLVRRRGQEARLRCSPMKGHSHVYWYRQLPEEGLKFMVYLQKENIIDESGMPKERFSAEFPKEGPSILRIQQVVRGDSAAYFCASSLVPGQGVYEQYFGPGTRLTVT.

This chain joins TRBV28 and TRBJ2-7; D is possibly TRBD1 or TRBD2 (5 bases each). The CDR3 has 16 amino acids. Germline CDR1 is MDHEN and CDR2 is SYDVKM. Trimming left V 5 bases short and J 4 bases short, with 21 bases between. CDR3 in DNA: TGTGCCAGCAGTCGGACCGGGACCCTTGCCGGATACGAGCAGTACTTC. This translates into CASSRTGTLAGYEQYF.

In this sample, this clone turned up once. This rearrangement joins TRBV5-6 to TRBJ2-1; D remains unclear. This CDR3 is 12 amino acids long. V was pared by 3 bases and J by 4 bases, with 5 bases between. Per germline, CDR1 SGHDT and CDR2 YYEEEE. CDR3 in amino acids: CASSSEYNEQFF. The CDR3 nucleotides read TGTGCCAGCAGCTCGGAATACAATGAGCAGTTCTTC. The full variable domain, with the rest looked up from reference TRBV5-6 and TRBJ2-1, is DAGVTQSPTHLIKTRGQQVTLRCSPKSGHDTVSWYQQALGQGPQFIFQYYEEEERQRGNFPDRFSGHQFPNYSSELNVNALLLGDSALYLCASSSEYNEQFFGPGTRLTVL.

The chain couples TRBV4-3 to TRBJ1-3; D unclear. The germline V gene encodes CDR1 LGHNA and CDR2 YSLEER. Trimming pared 4 bases from V and 0 bases from J, leaving 10 bases between. The CDR3 is 15 amino acids. CDR3 nucleotide sequence: TGCGCCAGCAGCCCGGACGGGAGCTCTGGAAACACCATATATTTT. This encodes CASSPDGSSGNTIYF.

The CDR3 DNA is TGTGCCAGTAGTAACATCCGGGACAGGGGCTCTGAAGCTTTCTTT. It codes for CASSNIRDRGSEAFF. This chain uses TRBV19 with TRBJ1-1, with TRBD1 identical over 10 bases. The germline gives CDR1 LNHDA, CDR2 SQIVND (reference sequence). Trimming removed 4 bases from V and 6 bases from J; junction bases left unmatched: 8. CDR3 length: 15 residues.

This clone was recorded a few times. The sample has other DNA sequences that encode this CDR3 too. This chain links TRBV6-5 with TRBJ2-7; perhaps TRBD2 as D (6 bases). The ends were cut back, 6 bases at V and 4 bases at J, with 16 bases in the middle. Germline loops: CDR1 MNHEY, CDR2 SVGAGI. The CDR3 runs to 14 residues. The CDR3 sequence: CASSLGRGGYEQYF. CDR3 DNA: TGTGCCAGCAGCCTCGGTAGGGGAGGATACGAGCAGTACTTC.

This chain connects TRBV27 to TRBJ2-1, with 9 bases fitting TRBD2. V lost 2 bases to trimming and J lost 7 bases; unmatched junction nucleotides: 0. CDR3 length equals 13 residues. CDR1 is MNHEY and CDR2 is SMNVEV in the germline V gene (reference sequence). This CDR3 reads CASSLGLANEQFF. DNA of the CDR3: TGTGCCAGCAGTTTAGGACTAGCGAATGAGCAGTTCTTC.

The chain is built from TRBV27 and TRBJ1-1; D may be TRBD1 (6 bases). Germline V gene data show CDR1 as MNHEY and CDR2 as SMNVEV (reference sequence). The CDR3 consists of 17 residues. V was trimmed by 2 bases and J by 3 bases, leaving 19 bases between them. CDR3 residues: CASSLEGVGFGDTEAFF. DNA of the CDR3: TGTGCCAGCAGTTTAGAGGGGGTCGGATTTGGGGACACTGAAGCTTTCTTT.

The chain combines TRBV19 with TRBJ2-3; TRBD1 is a possible D gene (5 bases). The CDR3 has 15 residues. The V and J ends lost 6 bases and 0 bases respectively, with 13 bases between them. Looked up from germline, CDR1 is LNHDA and CDR2 is SQIVND (reference sequence). CDR3 in DNA: TGTGCCAGTAGCCTAGGACACCATAGCACAGATACGCAGTATTTT. As protein: CASSLGHHSTDTQYF.

This clone was seen a single time. The chain combines TRBV9 with TRBJ2-7; tentatively, D is TRBD1 (5 bases). Per the germline V gene, CDR1 is SGDLS and CDR2 is YYNGEE. The germline V and J ends were trimmed by 3 bases and 3 bases, with 16 bases remaining between them. The CDR3 is 15 residues long. The chain's CDR3 is CASSEVGQIRYEQYF. The CDR3 nucleotides read TGTGCCAGCAGCGAAGTGGGGCAAATCCGCTACGAGCAGTACTTC.

V and J are TRBV11-2 and TRBJ2-2; D unresolved. CDR1 is SGHAT and CDR2 is FQNNGV in the germline V gene. Deletions cut 1 base from V and 7 bases from J, with 10 bases between. The CDR3 runs to 14 residues. CDR3 nucleotide sequence: TGTGCCAGCAGCTTAGGTGGCCGTTACGGGGAGCTGTTTTTT. This encodes CASSLGGRYGELFF.

The rearrangement uses TRBV4-2 and TRBJ1-1; D unclear. Germline CDR1 reads LGHNA; CDR2 reads YNFKEQ. V lost 2 bases and J lost 4, with 14 bases in between. The CDR3 totals 15 residues. This CDR3 reads CASSQTLVLSTEAFF. The DNA of the CDR3 is TGTGCCAGCAGCCAAACTCTCGTCTTGAGCACTGAAGCTTTCTTT.

V and J are TRBV2 and TRBJ2-7, with D possibly matching TRBD2 (5 bases). The V end was cut by 7 bases, the J end by 4 bases, with 17 bases between. The CDR3 is made up of 14 amino acids. The V gene's germline CDR1 is SNHLY and CDR2 FYNNEI. Here the CDR3 reads CASTPGWERYEQYF. The CDR3 DNA follows: TGTGCCAGCACCCCGGGGTGGGAACGATACGAGCAGTACTTC. Full variable domain (outside the CDR3, taken from reference TRBV2 and TRBJ2-7): EPEVTQTPSHQVTQMGQEVILRCVPISNHLYFYWYRQILGQKVEFLVSFYNNEISEKSEIFDDQFSVERPDGSNFTLKIRSTKLEDSAMYFCASTPGWERYEQYFGPGTRLTVT.

The chain carries TRBV6-5 and TRBJ2-7, with D perhaps TRBD1 (6 bases). Deletions cut 6 bases from V and 0 bases from J, with 18 bases between. This CDR3 comprises 16 residues. The germline V gene has CDR1 MNHEY and CDR2 SVGAGI. Here the CDR3 reads CASSYDRPIYSYEQYF. For the CDR3, the DNA is TGTGCCAGCAGCTACGACAGGCCTATCTACTCCTACGAGCAGTACTTC.

The count of this clone is one. This chain uses TRBV5-4 with TRBJ2-7, with 8 bases lining up with TRBD1. The CDR3 spans 14 residues. Unmatched junction bases numbered 12, after V lost 10 bases and J lost 3 bases. From germline, CDR1 is SGHNT and CDR2 YYREEE (reference sequence). As DNA, the CDR3 is TGTGCCCCCCACGACGGACAGGGACTCTACGAGCAGTACTTC. The encoded protein is CAPHDGQGLYEQYF.

This clone appeared once. The genes are TRBV15 and TRBJ1-2, with D perhaps TRBD1 (5 bases). V lost 5 bases, J lost 8 bases, and 21 bases lay in between. Germline CDR1 LNHNV, CDR2 YYDKDF (reference sequence). CDR3 length equals 15 residues. CDR3 sequence (DNA): TGTGCCACCAGCTCCCGGGGGTCGGCAGATGACGGCTACACCTTC. Its translation: CATSSRGSADDGYTF.

This chain joins TRBV4-1 and TRBJ2-3; D call uncertain. The V and J ends lost 1 base and 2 bases respectively, with 13 bases between them. This CDR3 is built from 16 residues. Germline CDR1 MGHRA, CDR2 YSYEKL. As DNA, the CDR3 is TGCGCCAGCAGCCAAGTGGTCGGGCGAATCACAGATACGCAGTATTTT. Amino acid sequence: CASSQVVGRITDTQYF.

The V and J genes are TRBV7-3 and TRBJ2-1, with 8 bases fitting TRBD1. Germline V gene sequence: CDR1 SGHTA, CDR2 FQGTGA. The CDR3 has 16 residues. V gave up 2 bases and J gave up 4 bases; unmatched junction bases: 7. In DNA, the CDR3 is TGTGCCAGCAGCTTAGTTAGCAGGGGGCTTTACAATGAGCAGTTCTTC. Encoded protein: CASSLVSRGLYNEQFF.